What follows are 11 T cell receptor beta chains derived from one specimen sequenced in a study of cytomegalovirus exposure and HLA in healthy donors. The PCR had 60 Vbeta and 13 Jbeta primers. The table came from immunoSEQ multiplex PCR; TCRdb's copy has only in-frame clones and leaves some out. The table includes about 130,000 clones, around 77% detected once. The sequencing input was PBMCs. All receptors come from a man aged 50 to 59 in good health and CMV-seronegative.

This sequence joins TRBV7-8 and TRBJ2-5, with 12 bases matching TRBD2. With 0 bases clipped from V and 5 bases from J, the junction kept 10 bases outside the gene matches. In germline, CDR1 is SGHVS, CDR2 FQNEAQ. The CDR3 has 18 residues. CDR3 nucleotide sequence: TGTGCCAGCAGCTTAGCCCCCTGGACTAGCGGGATTGTCGAGACCCAGTACTTC. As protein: CASSLAPWTSGIVETQYF.

The CDR3 sequence is CASSVGGTSSEQYF. CDR3 coding DNA: TGTGCCAGCAGCGTAGGAGGGACTAGTTCCGAGCAGTACTTC. The gene calls are TRBV9 and TRBJ2-7, with TRBD2 identical over 8 bases. CDR3 length: 14 amino acids. Germline V gene lookup returns CDR1 SGDLS and CDR2 YYNGEE. Trimming at V came to 0 bases and at J to 6 bases, leaving 5 bases not matched to a gene.

The CDR3 region has the DNA TGTGCCAGCAGCTTAGCTAGCGGGAGAACCGGGGAGCTGTTTTTT. Translated, it gives CASSLASGRTGELFF. V and J are TRBV7-3 and TRBJ2-2; 10 bases line up with TRBD2. Germline V lookup: CDR1 SGHTA, CDR2 FQGTGA. Trimming cost V 2 bases and J 5 bases; bases outside gene matches: 2. The CDR3 sequence is 15 residues long. The complete variable domain, with remaining parts taken from reference TRBV7-3 and TRBJ2-2, reads GAGVSQTPSNKVTEKGKYVELRCDPISGHTALYWYRQSLGQGPEFLIYFQGTGAADDSGLPNDRFFAVRPEGSVSTLKIQRTERGDSAVYLCASSLASGRTGELFFGEGSRLTVL.

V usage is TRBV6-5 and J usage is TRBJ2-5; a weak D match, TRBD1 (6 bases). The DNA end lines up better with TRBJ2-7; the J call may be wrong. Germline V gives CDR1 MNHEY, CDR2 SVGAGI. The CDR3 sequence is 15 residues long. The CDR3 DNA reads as TGTGCCAGCAGCCTAGTGGGGACAAGTCTTTACGAGCAGTACTTC. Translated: CASSLVGTSLYEQYF.

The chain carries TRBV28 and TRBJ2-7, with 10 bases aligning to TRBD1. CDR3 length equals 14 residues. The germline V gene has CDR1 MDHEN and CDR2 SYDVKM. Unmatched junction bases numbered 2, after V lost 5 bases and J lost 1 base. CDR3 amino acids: CASSRTGGSYEQYF. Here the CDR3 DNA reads TGTGCCAGCAGTAGGACAGGGGGTTCCTACGAGCAGTACTTC.

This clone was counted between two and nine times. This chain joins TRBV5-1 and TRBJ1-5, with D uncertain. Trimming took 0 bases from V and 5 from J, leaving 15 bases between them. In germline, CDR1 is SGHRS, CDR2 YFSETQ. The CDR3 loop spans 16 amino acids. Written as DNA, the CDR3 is TGCGCCAGCAGCTTGGGGTCGGCAGGAATCGATCAGCCCCAGCATTTT. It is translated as CASSLGSAGIDQPQHF.

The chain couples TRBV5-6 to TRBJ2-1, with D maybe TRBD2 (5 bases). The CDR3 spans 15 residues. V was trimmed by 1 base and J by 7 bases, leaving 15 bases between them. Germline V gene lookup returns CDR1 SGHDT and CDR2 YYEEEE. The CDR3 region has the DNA TGTGCCAGCAGCTTGCGGGGTGTTTACTGGAATGAGCAGTTCTTC. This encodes CASSLRGVYWNEQFF.

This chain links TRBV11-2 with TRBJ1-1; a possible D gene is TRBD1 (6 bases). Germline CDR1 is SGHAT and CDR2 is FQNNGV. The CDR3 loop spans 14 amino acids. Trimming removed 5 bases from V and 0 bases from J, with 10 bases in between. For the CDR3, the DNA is TGTGCCAGCAGCCGTGGACAGTTGAACACTGAAGCTTTCTTT. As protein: CASSRGQLNTEAFF.

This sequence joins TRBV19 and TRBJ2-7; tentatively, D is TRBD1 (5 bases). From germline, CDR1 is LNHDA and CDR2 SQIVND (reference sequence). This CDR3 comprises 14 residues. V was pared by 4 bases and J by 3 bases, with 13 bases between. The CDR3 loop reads CASSTSRQSYEQYF. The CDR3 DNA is TGTGCCAGTAGTACGTCCAGACAGAGCTACGAGCAGTACTTC.

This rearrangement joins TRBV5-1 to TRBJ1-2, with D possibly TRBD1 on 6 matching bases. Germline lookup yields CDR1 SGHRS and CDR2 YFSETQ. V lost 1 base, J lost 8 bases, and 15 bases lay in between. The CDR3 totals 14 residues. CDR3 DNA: TGCGCCAGCAGCTTGCCAGGGGAGTTAGGGGGCTACACCTTC. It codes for CASSLPGELGGYTF.

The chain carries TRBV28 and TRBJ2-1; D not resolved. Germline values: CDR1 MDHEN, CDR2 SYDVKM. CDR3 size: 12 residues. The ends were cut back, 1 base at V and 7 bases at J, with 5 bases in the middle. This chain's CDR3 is CASSLLKNEQFF. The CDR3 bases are TGTGCCAGCAGTTTATTAAAAAATGAGCAGTTCTTC.